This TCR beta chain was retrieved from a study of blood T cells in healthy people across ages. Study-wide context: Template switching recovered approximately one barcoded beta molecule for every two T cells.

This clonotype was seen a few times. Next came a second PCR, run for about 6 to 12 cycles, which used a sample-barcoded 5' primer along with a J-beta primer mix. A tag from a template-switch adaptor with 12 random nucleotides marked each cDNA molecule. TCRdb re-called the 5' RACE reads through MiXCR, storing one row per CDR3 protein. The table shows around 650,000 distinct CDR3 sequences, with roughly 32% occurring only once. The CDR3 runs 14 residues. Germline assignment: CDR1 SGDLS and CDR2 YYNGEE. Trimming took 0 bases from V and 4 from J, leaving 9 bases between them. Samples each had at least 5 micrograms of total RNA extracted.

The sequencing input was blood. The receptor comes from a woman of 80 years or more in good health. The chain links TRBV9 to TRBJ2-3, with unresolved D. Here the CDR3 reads CASSVEFSSDTQYF. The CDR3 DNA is TGTGCCAGCAGCGTAGAGTTTTCTTCAGATACGCAGTATTTT.